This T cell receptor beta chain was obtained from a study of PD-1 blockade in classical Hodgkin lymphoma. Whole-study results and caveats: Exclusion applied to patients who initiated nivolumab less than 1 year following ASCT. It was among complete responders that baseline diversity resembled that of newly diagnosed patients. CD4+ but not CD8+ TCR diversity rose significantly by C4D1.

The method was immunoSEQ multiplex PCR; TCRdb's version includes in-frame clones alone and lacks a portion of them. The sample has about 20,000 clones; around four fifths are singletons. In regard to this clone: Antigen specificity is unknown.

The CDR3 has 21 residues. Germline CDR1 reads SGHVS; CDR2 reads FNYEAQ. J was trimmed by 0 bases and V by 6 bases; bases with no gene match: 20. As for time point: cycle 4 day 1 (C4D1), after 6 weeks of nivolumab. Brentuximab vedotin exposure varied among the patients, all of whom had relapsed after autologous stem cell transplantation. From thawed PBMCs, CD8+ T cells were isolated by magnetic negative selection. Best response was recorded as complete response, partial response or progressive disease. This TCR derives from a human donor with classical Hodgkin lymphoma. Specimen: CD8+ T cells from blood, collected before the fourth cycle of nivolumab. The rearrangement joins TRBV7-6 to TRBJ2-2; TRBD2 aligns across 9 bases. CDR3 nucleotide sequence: TGTGCCAGCAGAATCCCCCTCTCGGCTAGCGGGGACTACGCGAACACCGGGGAGCTGTTTTTT. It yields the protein CASRIPLSASGDYANTGELFF. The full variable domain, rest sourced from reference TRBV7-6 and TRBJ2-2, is GAGVSQSPRYKVTKRGQDVALRCDPISGHVSLYWYRQALGQGPEFLTYFNYEAQQDKSGLPNDRFSAERPEGSISTLTIQRTEQRDSAMYRCASRIPLSASGDYANTGELFFGEGSRLTVL.